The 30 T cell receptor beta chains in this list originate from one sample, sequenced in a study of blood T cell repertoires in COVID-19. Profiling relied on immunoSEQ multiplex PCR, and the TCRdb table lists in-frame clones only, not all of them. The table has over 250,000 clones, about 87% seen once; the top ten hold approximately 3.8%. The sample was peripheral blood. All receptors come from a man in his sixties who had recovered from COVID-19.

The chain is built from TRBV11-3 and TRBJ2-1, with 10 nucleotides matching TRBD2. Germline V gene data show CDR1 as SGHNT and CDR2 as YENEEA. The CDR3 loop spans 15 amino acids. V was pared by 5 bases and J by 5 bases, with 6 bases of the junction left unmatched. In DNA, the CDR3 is TGTGCCAGCAGCCAATCTAGCGGGGGCCACAATGAGCAGTTCTTC. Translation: CASSQSSGGHNEQFF.

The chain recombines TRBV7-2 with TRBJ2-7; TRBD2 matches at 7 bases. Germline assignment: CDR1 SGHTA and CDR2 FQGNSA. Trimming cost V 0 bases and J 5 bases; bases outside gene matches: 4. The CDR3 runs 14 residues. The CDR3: CASSLAGGIDEQYF. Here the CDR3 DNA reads TGTGCCAGCAGCTTAGCGGGAGGGATCGACGAGCAGTACTTC.

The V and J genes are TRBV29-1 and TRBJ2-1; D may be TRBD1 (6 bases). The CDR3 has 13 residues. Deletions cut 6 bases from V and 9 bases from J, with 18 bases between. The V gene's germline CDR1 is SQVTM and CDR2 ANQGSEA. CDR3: CSVFNRELSEQFF. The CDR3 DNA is TGCAGCGTCTTCAACAGGGAATTGAGTGAGCAGTTCTTC.

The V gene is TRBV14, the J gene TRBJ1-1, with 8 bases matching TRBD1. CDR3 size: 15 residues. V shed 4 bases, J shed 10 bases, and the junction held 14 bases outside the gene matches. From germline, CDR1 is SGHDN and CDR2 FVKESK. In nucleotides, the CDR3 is TGTGCCAGCAGCCTCGGACAGGGCGGGATAGGGGGAGCTTTCTTT. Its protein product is CASSLGQGGIGGAFF.

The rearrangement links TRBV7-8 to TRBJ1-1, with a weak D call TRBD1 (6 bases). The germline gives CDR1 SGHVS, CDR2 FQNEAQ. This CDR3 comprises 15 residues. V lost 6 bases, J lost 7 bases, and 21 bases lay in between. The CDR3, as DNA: TGTGCCAGCAGTCGCCCGCGGACAGCCCCTTTTGAAGCTTTCTTT. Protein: CASSRPRTAPFEAFF. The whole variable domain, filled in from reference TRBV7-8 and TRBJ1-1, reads GAGVSQSPRYKVAKRGQDVALRCDPISGHVSLFWYQQALGQGPEFLTYFQNEAQLDKSGLPSDRFFAERPEGSVSTLKIQRTQQEDSAVYLCASSRPRTAPFEAFFGQGTRLTVV.

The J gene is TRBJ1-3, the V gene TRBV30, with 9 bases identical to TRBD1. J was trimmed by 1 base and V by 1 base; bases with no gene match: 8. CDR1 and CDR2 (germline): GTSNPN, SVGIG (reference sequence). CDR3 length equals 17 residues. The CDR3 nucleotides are TGTGCCTGGAGTGCAGCGGACAGGGGACAGTCTGGAAACACCATATATTTT. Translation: CAWSAADRGQSGNTIYF.

The CDR3 DNA sequence: TGTGCCAGCAGTAGCGGGGGTCACACAGATACGCAGTATTTT. Amino acids: CASSSGGHTDTQYF. This sequence joins TRBV6-5 and TRBJ2-3; 8 nucleotides agree with TRBD2. Germline CDR1 MNHEY, CDR2 SVGAGI. The CDR3 runs to 14 residues. V gave up 5 bases and J gave up 2 bases; unmatched junction bases: 3.

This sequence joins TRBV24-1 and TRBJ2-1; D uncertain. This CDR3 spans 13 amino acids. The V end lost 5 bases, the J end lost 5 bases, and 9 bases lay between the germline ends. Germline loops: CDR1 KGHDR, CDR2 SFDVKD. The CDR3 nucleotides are TGTGCCACCAGTGGGGTGGGCAACAATGAGCAGTTCTTC. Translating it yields CATSGVGNNEQFF.

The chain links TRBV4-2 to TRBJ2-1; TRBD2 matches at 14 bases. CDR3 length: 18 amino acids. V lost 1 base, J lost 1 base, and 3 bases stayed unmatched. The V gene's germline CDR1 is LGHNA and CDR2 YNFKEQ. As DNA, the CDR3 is TGTGCCAGCAGCCAAGGACTAGCGGGGGGGGATTCCTACAATGAGCAGTTCTTC. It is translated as CASSQGLAGGDSYNEQFF.

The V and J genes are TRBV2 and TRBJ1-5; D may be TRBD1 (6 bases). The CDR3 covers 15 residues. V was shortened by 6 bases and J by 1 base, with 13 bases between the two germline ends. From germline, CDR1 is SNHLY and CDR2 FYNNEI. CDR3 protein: CASRFEGTSNQPQHF. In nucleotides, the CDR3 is TGTGCCAGCAGATTTGAGGGGACAAGCAATCAGCCCCAGCATTTT.

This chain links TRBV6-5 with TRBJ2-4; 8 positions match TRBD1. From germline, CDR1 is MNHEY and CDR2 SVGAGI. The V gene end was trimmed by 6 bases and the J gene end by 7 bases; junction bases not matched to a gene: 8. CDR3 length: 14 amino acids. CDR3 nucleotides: TGTGCCAGCAGGGGGAGGACAGGGAAGAACATTCAGTACTTC. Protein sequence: CASRGRTGKNIQYF.

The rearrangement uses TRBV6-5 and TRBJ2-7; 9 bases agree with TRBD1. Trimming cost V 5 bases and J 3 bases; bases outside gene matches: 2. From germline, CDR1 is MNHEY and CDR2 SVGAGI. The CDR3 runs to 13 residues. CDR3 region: CASSTTGGYEQYF. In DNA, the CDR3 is TGTGCCAGCAGTACGACAGGGGGCTACGAGCAGTACTTC.

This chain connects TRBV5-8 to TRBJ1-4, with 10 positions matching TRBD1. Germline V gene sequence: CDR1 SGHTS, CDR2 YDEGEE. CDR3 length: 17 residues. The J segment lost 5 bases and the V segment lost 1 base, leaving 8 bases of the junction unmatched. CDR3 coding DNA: TGTGCCAGCAGCTTGTGGGGGACAGGGGCCGCGAATGAAAAACTGTTTTTT. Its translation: CASSLWGTGAANEKLFF. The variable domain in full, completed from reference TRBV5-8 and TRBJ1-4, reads EAGVTQSPTHLIKTRGQQATLRCSPISGHTSVYWYQQALGLGLQFLLWYDEGEERNRGNFPPRFSGRQFPNYSSELNVNALELEDSALYLCASSLWGTGAANEKLFFGSGTQLSVL.

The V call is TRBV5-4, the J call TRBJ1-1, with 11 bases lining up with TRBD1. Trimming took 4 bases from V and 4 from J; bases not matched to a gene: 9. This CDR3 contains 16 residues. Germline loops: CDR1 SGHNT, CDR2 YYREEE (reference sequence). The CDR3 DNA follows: TGTGCCAGCAGCATCGGACAGGGGGCGCAAGGCACTGAAGCTTTCTTT. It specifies CASSIGQGAQGTEAFF.

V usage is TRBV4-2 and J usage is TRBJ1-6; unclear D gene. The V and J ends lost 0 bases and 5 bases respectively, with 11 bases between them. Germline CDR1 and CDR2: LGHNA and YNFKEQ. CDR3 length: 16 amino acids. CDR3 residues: CASSQDLHADNSPLHF. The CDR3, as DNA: TGTGCCAGCAGCCAAGATTTGCACGCAGATAATTCACCCCTCCACTTT.

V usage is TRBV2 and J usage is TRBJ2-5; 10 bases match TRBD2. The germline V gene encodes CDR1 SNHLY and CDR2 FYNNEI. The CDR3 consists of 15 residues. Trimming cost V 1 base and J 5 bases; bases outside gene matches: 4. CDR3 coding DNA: TGTGCCAGCAGTGAAGAGCGGGGGGGCCGGGAGACCCAGTACTTC. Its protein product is CASSEERGGRETQYF.

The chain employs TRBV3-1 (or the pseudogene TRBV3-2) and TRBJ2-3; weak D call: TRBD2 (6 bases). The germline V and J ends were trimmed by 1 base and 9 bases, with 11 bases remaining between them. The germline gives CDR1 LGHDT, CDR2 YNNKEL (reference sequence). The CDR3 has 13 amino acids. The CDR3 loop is CASSQVWGDTQYF. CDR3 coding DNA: TGTGCCAGCAGCCAAGTATGGGGGGACACGCAGTATTTT.

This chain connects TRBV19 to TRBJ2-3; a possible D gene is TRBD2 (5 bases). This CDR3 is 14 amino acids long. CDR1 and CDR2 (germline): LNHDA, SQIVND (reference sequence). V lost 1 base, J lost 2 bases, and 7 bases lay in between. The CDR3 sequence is CASSIAGFTDTQYF. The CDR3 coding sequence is TGTGCCAGTAGTATAGCGGGGTTCACAGATACGCAGTATTTT.

The CDR3 sequence is CASSRTGGNTEAFF. DNA of the CDR3: TGTGCCAGCAGCCGTACAGGGGGGAACACTGAAGCTTTCTTT. This sequence joins TRBV7-2 and TRBJ1-1, with TRBD1 matching 8 bases. There are 14 residues in the CDR3. Germline lookup yields CDR1 SGHTA and CDR2 FQGNSA. V lost 5 bases, J lost 1 base, and 3 bases stayed unmatched.

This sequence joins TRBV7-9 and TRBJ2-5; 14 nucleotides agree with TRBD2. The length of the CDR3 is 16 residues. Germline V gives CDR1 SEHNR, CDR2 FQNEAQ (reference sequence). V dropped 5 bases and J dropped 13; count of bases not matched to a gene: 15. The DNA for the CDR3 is TGTGCCAGCAGCCCGGCGACTAGCGGGGGGGCAGGGGTGCGGTACTTC. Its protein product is CASSPATSGGAGVRYF.

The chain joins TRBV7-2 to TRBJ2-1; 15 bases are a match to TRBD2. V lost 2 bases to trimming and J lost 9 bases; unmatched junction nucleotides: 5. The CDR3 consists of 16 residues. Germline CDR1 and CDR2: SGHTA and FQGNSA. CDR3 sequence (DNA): TGTGCCAGCAGCTTAACTTGGGGACTAGCGGGGGGTGAGCAGTTCTTC. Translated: CASSLTWGLAGGEQFF.

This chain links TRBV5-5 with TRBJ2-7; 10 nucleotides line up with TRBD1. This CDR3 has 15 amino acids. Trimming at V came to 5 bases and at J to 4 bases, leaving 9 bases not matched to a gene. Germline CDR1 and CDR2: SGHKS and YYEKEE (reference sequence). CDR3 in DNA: TGTGCCAGCAGTTCCCCGGGACAGGGGTTTTACGAGCAGTACTTC. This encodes CASSSPGQGFYEQYF.

The CDR3 bases are TGTGCCAGCGGTTACCCCCGGGGAGCGGGTCGACCGGAGCTGTTTTTT. As protein: CASGYPRGAGRPELFF. The V call is TRBV7-2, the J call TRBJ2-2; D is perhaps TRBD2 (6 bases). Trimming pared 8 bases from V and 10 bases from J, leaving 26 bases between. Germline CDR1 SGHTA, CDR2 FQGNSA. The CDR3 contains 16 residues.

CDR3 nucleotides: TGTGCCAGCAGTTTCTTGACAGGGCGCGCAGGGAACACTGAAGCTTTCTTT. Protein sequence: CASSFLTGRAGNTEAFF. The chain uses TRBV6-2 or TRBV6-3 and TRBJ1-1, with TRBD1 matching over 7 bases. Trimming removed 4 bases from V and 1 base from J; junction bases left unmatched: 12. The CDR3 is 17 residues long. Germline V gives CDR1 MNHEY, CDR2 SVGEGT.

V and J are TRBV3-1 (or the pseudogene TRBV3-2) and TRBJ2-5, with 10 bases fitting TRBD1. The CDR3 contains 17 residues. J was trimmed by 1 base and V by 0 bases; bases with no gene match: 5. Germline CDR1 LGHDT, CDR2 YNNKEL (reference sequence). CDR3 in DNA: TGTGCCAGCAGCCAAGATCGGGGACAGGGGTTCCAAGAGACCCAGTACTTC. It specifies CASSQDRGQGFQETQYF.

This chain's CDR3 is CASSVRSGKETQYF. The DNA for the CDR3 is TGTGCCAGCAGCGTACGCTCAGGTAAAGAGACCCAGTACTTC. This chain joins TRBV3-1 (or the pseudogene TRBV3-2) and TRBJ2-5, with D hard to call. CDR3 length: 14 amino acids. Germline V gives CDR1 LGHDT, CDR2 YNNKEL (reference sequence). Deletions cut 5 bases from V and 3 bases from J, with 13 bases between.

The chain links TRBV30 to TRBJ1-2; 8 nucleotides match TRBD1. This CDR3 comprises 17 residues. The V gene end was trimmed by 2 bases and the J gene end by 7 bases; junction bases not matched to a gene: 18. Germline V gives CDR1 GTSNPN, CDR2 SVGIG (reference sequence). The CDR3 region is CAWSRPTWTGQGGGYTF. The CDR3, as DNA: TGTGCCTGGAGTCGCCCTACTTGGACAGGGCAGGGAGGTGGCTACACCTTC. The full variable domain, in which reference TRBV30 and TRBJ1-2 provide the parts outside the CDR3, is SQTIHQWPATLVQPVGSPLSLECTVEGTSNPNLYWYRQAAGRGLQLLFYSVGIGQISSEVPQNLSASRPQDRQFILSSKKLLLSDSGFYLCAWSRPTWTGQGGGYTFGSGTRLTVV.

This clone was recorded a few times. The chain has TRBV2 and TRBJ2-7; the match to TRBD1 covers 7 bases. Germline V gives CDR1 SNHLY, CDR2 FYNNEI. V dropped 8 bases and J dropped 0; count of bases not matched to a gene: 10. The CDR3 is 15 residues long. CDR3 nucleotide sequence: TGTGCCAGCGAACCGGGACAGAAGATCTCCTACGAGCAGTACTTC. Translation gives CASEPGQKISYEQYF. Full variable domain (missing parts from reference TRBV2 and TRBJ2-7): EPEVTQTPSHQVTQMGQEVILRCVPISNHLYFYWYRQILGQKVEFLVSFYNNEISEKSEIFDDQFSVERPDGSNFTLKIRSTKLEDSAMYFCASEPGQKISYEQYFGPGTRLTVT.

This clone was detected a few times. The chain's CDR3 is CASSLFVSTDTQYF. CDR3 sequence (DNA): TGCGCCAGCAGCTTGTTCGTCAGCACAGATACGCAGTATTTT. The rearrangement joins TRBV5-1 to TRBJ2-3; D gene uncertain. The CDR3 has 14 amino acids. Trimming left V 1 base short and J 0 bases short, with 6 bases between. Germline CDR1 and CDR2: SGHRS and YFSETQ.

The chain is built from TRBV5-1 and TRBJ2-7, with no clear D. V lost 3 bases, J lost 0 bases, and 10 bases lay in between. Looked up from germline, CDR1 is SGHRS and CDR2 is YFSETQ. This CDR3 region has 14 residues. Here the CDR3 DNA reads TGCGCCAGCAGCTCGACACCTTACTCCTACGAGCAGTACTTC. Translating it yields CASSSTPYSYEQYF.